This T cell receptor beta chain was identified in a study of blood T cell repertoires in COVID-19. Looking at the study overall: PBMCs, B-cell-depleted T cells, or T cells provided the cDNA or gDNA that made up the material.

Per the original data handling: Estimation of nucleated cell counts was performed using reference gene primer amplification. This table comes from immunoSEQ multiplex PCR, and its TCRdb copy is limited to in-frame clones, with some not included. The V and J calls and the clone size are those of that table, but D and trimming were determined from the DNA. There are roughly 50,000 clones in the sample; 88% occur only once, and roughly 7.4% lies in the top ten. This CDR3 contains 15 residues. With 11 bases removed from V and 0 bases from J, the gap between germline ends came to 17 bases. Germline V gene sequence: CDR1 SEHNR, CDR2 FQNEAQ (reference sequence).

This chain uses TRBV7-9 with TRBJ2-1; D might be TRBD1 (5 bases). The receptor was isolated from a man aged 45 to 65 with acute or convalescent COVID-19. Sequenced: peripheral blood. As DNA, the CDR3 is TGTGCCGGGGCCAGGGATAGGGACTCCTACAATGAGCAGTTCTTC. Protein product: CAGARDRDSYNEQFF.